These T cell receptor beta chains were read from a single sample in a study of metastatic and nonmetastatic thyroid tumors. TCRdb called clones again from the PCR reads with MiXCR. The sample yields 20,000 to 25,000 clones, around 15% seen once. Sequenced material: blood. These receptors came from a female donor with papillary thyroid cancer or a benign thyroid nodule (not recorded which). Some clones in this sample may be carry-over from other donors' samples. Each CDR3 is given with its conserved first and last residue. D genes are given only for firm matches. Each size is once, few or many counts, or a class when the clone is expanded.

TRBV6-1	TRBD2	TRBJ2-1	many	CATTRESLYNEQFF	TGTGCCACAACGCGGGAGTCCCTCTACAATGAGCAGTTCTTC
TRBV12-3/TRBV12-4	TRBD1	TRBJ2-4	many	CASSLGGRDRIEF	TGTGCCAGCAGTTTAGGGGGGCGGGACAGGATCGAGTTC
TRBV6-1	-	TRBJ2-1	many	CASSEGTQHNNEQFF	TGTGCCAGCAGTGAAGGGACTCAACACAACAATGAGCAGTTCTTC
TRBV11-1	TRBD2	TRBJ2-7	many	CASSVEGTSGTFYEQYF	TGTGCCAGCAGCGTGGAAGGGACTAGCGGGACTTTCTACGAGCAGTACTTC
TRBV24-1	TRBD1	TRBJ1-5	many	CATSGFRTGIQPQHF	TGTGCCACCAGTGGTTTTAGGACAGGGATTCAGCCCCAGCATTTT
TRBV12-3/TRBV12-4	-	TRBJ2-3	many	CASSRSGTFSNTQYF	TGTGCCAGCAGCCGGTCCGGGACTTTTTCAAATACGCAGTATTTT
TRBV5-1	-	TRBJ1-4	many	CASSLQGINEKLFF	TGCGCCAGCAGCTTACAGGGCATCAATGAAAAACTGTTTTTT
TRBV7-9	TRBD2	TRBJ2-3	many	CASNLELARDTQYF	TGTGCCAGCAATCTAGAACTAGCGCGGGATACGCAGTATTTT
TRBV7-8	-	TRBJ2-1	many	CASSLSREVINEQFF	TGTGCCAGCAGCTTGAGTAGGGAAGTGATCAATGAGCAGTTCTTC
TRBV7-8	-	TRBJ1-1	many	CASSFIRGWRTEAFF	TGTGCCAGCAGCTTTATTCGGGGGTGGAGGACTGAAGCTTTCTTT
TRBV4-1	TRBD2	TRBJ2-6	medium-sized	CASSHLGLADSSGANVLTF	TGCGCCAGCAGCCACCTCGGACTAGCGGATAGCTCTGGGGCCAACGTCCTGACTTTC
TRBV6-1	TRBD1	TRBJ1-2	few	CASSRGQGLNYGYTF	TGTGCCAGCAGCCGTGGACAGGGGCTTAACTATGGCTACACCTTC
TRBV11-2	TRBD2	TRBJ2-3	many	CASSLRTSGGSDTQYF	TGTGCCAGCAGCTTAAGGACTAGCGGGGGATCAGATACGCAGTATTTT
TRBV6-2/TRBV6-3	-	TRBJ2-7	many	CASTTDGVLYEQYF	TGTGCCAGCACCACGGACGGGGTACTCTACGAGCAGTACTTC
TRBV7-9	-	TRBJ1-2	many	CASSLGAGAGYTF	TGTGCCAGCAGCTTAGGGGCAGGGGCTGGCTACACCTTC
TRBV6-5	-	TRBJ2-1	many	CASSYSVYGGVEQFF	TGTGCCAGCAGTTACTCAGTATATGGGGGCGTTGAGCAGTTCTTC